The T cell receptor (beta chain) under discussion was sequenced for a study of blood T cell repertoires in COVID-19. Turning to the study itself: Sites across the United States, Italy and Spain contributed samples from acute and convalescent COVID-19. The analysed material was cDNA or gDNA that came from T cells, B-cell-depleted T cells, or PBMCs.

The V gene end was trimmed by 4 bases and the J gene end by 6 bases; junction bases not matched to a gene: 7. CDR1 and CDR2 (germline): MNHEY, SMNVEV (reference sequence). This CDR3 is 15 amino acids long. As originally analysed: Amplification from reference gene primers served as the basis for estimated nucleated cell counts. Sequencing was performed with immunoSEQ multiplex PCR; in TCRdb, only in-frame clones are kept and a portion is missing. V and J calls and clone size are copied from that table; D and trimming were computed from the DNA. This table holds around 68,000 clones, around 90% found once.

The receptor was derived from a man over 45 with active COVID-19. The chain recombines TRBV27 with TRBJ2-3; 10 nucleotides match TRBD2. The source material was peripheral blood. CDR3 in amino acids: CASSSTAGGRDTQYF. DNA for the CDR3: TGTGCCAGCAGTTCTACAGCGGGGGGGAGGGATACGCAGTATTTT.